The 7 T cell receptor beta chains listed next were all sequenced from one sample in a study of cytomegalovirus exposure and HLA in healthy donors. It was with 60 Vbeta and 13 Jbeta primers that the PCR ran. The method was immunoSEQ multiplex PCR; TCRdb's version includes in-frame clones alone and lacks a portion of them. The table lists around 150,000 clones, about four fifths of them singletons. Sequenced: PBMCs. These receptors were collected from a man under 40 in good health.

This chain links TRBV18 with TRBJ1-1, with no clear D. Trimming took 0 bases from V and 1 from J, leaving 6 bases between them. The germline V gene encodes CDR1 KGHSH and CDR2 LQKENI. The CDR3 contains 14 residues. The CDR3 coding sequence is TGTGCCAGCTCACCACCACAGCAGAACACTGAAGCTTTCTTT. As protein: CASSPPQQNTEAFF.

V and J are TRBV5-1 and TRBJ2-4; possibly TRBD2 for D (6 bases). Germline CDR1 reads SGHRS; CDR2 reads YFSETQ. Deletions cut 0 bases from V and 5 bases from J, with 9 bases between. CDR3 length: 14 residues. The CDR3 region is CASSLGLGENIQYF. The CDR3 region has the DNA TGCGCCAGCAGCTTGGGACTAGGGGAAAACATTCAGTACTTC.

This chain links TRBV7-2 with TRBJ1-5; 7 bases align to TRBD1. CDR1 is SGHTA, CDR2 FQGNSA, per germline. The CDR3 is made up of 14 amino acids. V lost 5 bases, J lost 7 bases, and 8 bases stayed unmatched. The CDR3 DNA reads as TGTGCCAGCAGCCCGAGACAGGGTGGGCAGCCCCAGCATTTT. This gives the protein CASSPRQGGQPQHF.

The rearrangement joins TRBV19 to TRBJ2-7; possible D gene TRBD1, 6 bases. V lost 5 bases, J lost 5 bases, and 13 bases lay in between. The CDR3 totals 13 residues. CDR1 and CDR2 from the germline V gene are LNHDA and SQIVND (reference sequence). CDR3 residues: CASSQQGLDEQYF. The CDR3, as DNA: TGTGCCAGTAGTCAACAGGGTCTCGACGAGCAGTACTTC.

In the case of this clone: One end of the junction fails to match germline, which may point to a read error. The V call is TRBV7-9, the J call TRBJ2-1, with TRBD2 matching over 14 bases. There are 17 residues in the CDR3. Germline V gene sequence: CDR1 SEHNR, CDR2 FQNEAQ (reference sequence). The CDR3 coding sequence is TGTTCCAGCAGCTCGGGACTAGCGGGAGTGGGCTACAATGAGCAGTTCTTC. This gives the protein CSSSSGLAGVGYNEQFF.

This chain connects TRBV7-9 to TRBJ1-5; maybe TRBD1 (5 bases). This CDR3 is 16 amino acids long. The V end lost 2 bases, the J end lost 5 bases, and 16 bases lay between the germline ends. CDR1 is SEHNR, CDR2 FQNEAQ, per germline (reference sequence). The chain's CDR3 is CASSLIQGKVDQPQHF. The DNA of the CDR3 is TGTGCCAGCAGCTTAATCCAGGGAAAGGTTGATCAGCCCCAGCATTTT.

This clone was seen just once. CDR3 sequence: CAISESQGSDGYTF. The CDR3 region has the DNA TGTGCCATCAGTGAGTCACAGGGAAGTGATGGCTACACCTTC. This chain connects TRBV10-3 to TRBJ1-2, with TRBD1 as a possible D gene (6 bases). This CDR3 comprises 14 residues. V lost 0 bases and J lost 6, with 11 bases in between. From germline, CDR1 is ENHRY and CDR2 SYGVKD.